A selection of T cell receptor beta chains follows, all from one sample in a study of blood T cell repertoires in COVID-19. Data came from immunoSEQ multiplex PCR; TCRdb stores just in-frame clones and leaves some out. The table records approximately 480,000 clones, roughly 87% of them present only once. The sequenced material came from PBMCs or T cells enriched from blood (not recorded which). The source is a woman aged 18-30 years who had recovered from COVID-19. CDR3s include the opening cysteine and the closing phenylalanine or tryptophan. The D gene is left open where the match is weak. Clone size is shown for a subset of rows, as once, few, many or a class of expanded clone.

D gene: TRBD2
clone size: .
V gene: TRBV4-1
J gene: TRBJ2-3
CDR3 DNA: TGCGCCAGCAGCCAAGTCCCTAGCGGGGGGGTCACAGATACGCAGTATTTT
CDR3 protein: CASSQVPSGGVTDTQYF

D gene: .
clone size: .
V gene: TRBV5-8
J gene: TRBJ1-1
CDR3 DNA: TGTGCCAGCGACCGGGACTGGGGGAACACTGAAGCTTTCTTT
CDR3 protein: CASDRDWGNTEAFF

D gene: .
clone size: .
V gene: TRBV7-7
J gene: TRBJ2-1
CDR3 DNA: TGTGCTAGCAGCCTAGACAGGTTGAATGAGCAGTTCTTC
CDR3 protein: CASSLDRLNEQFF

D gene: TRBD1
clone size: .
V gene: TRBV4-1
J gene: TRBJ2-2
CDR3 DNA: TGCGCCAGCAGCCAGGTTAGACAGGGTAGTCTCGGGGAGCTGTTTTTT
CDR3 protein: CASSQVRQGSLGELFF

D gene: TRBD2
clone size: .
V gene: TRBV7-2
J gene: TRBJ2-2
CDR3 DNA: TGTGCCAGCAGCCGGACTATAGCGGGGACGTTAACCGGGGAGCTGTTTTTT
CDR3 protein: CASSRTIAGTLTGELFF

D gene: TRBD1
clone size: .
V gene: TRBV24-1
J gene: TRBJ1-5
CDR3 DNA: TGTGCCCCGTCGCGACAGGGGGACATATCACTGTGTAGCAATCAGCCCCAGCATTTT
CDR3 protein: CAPSRQGDISLCSNQPQHF

D gene: TRBD1
clone size: .
V gene: TRBV6-4
J gene: TRBJ1-6
CDR3 DNA: TGTGCCAGCAGAGACGACAGGGATGTAAGATCACCCCTCCACTTT
CDR3 protein: CASRDDRDVRSPLHF

D gene: TRBD1
clone size: .
V gene: TRBV6-5
J gene: TRBJ1-2
CDR3 DNA: TGTGCCAGCAGTTACGAGGCAGGGGGCCAGAACTATGGCTACACCTTC
CDR3 protein: CASSYEAGGQNYGYTF

D gene: .
clone size: .
V gene: TRBV28
J gene: TRBJ1-1
CDR3 DNA: TGTGCCAGCATCCTCCGGGAGGGGACTGAAGCTTTCTTT
CDR3 protein: CASILREGTEAFF

D gene: TRBD1
clone size: .
V gene: TRBV19
J gene: TRBJ1-2
CDR3 DNA: TGTGCCAGTAGTCCCACAGGGGATTCATATGGCTACACCTTC
CDR3 protein: CASSPTGDSYGYTF

D gene: TRBD1
clone size: .
V gene: TRBV18
J gene: TRBJ1-1
CDR3 DNA: TGTGCCAGCTCACCATTGGGACAGGGGGCTATGAACACTGAAGCTTTCTTT
CDR3 protein: CASSPLGQGAMNTEAFF

D gene: .
clone size: .
V gene: TRBV7-9
J gene: TRBJ1-1
CDR3 DNA: TGTGCCAGCAGGTCGACAGGGAACACTGAAGCTTTCTTT
CDR3 protein: CASRSTGNTEAFF

D gene: TRBD2
clone size: .
V gene: TRBV4-2
J gene: TRBJ2-1
CDR3 DNA: TGTGCCAGCAGCCAAGAAGGAAACGGGGGGGCCAGTAATGAGCAGTTCTTC
CDR3 protein: CASSQEGNGGASNEQFF

D gene: .
clone size: .
V gene: TRBV3-1/TRBV3-2
J gene: TRBJ1-1
CDR3 DNA: TGTGCCAGCAGACTAGGGACTCGTTACACTGAAGCTTTCTTT
CDR3 protein: CASRLGTRYTEAFF

D gene: TRBD1
clone size: .
V gene: TRBV2
J gene: TRBJ1-6
CDR3 DNA: TGTGCCAGCAGCTACAGGGGACTTAATTCACCCCTCCACTTT
CDR3 protein: CASSYRGLNSPLHF

D gene: .
clone size: .
V gene: TRBV3-1/TRBV3-2
J gene: TRBJ2-1
CDR3 DNA: TGTGCCAGCAGCCAACCAGGGGAGCAGTTCTTC
CDR3 protein: CASSQPGEQFF

D gene: .
clone size: .
V gene: TRBV28
J gene: TRBJ1-4
CDR3 DNA: TGTGCCAGCAGTCGAGGAGGCACTAATGAAAAACTGTTTTTT
CDR3 protein: CASSRGGTNEKLFF

D gene: .
clone size: .
V gene: TRBV7-9
J gene: TRBJ1-2
CDR3 DNA: TGTGCCAGCAGCTTAGGTAACAAAATCTATGGCTACACCTTC
CDR3 protein: CASSLGNKIYGYTF

D gene: .
clone size: few
V gene: TRBV5-1
J gene: TRBJ1-6
CDR3 DNA: TGCGCCAGCAGCTTGTATCGGGGAGGGGATTCACCCCTCCACTTT
CDR3 protein: CASSLYRGGDSPLHF

D gene: .
clone size: few
V gene: TRBV28
J gene: TRBJ1-2
CDR3 DNA: TGTGCCAGCAGTTTATGGCCGGGGGGCTACACCTTC
CDR3 protein: CASSLWPGGYTF

D gene: .
clone size: .
V gene: TRBV19
J gene: TRBJ1-5
CDR3 DNA: TGTGCCAGTAGGATTGGGGGGAGCGATCAGCCCCAGCATTTT
CDR3 protein: CASRIGGSDQPQHF

D gene: .
clone size: once
V gene: TRBV28
J gene: TRBJ2-5
CDR3 DNA: TGTGCCAGCAGTCCACTACAACAACAAGAGACCCAGTACTTC
CDR3 protein: CASSPLQQQETQYF

D gene: .
clone size: once
V gene: TRBV6-2/TRBV6-3
J gene: TRBJ1-2
CDR3 DNA: TGTGCCAGCAGTTACCGACAGTACCTGAACTATGGCTACACCTTC
CDR3 protein: CASSYRQYLNYGYTF

D gene: .
clone size: .
V gene: TRBV7-9
J gene: TRBJ2-2
CDR3 DNA: TGTGCCAGCACCTCCAGCAGGGTTTACACCGGGGAGCTGTTTTTT
CDR3 protein: CASTSSRVYTGELFF

D gene: .
clone size: once
V gene: TRBV2
J gene: TRBJ2-2
CDR3 DNA: TGTGCCAGCAGGCGGGCTCGGGCTGTTTTTTTT
CDR3 protein: CASRRARAVFF

D gene: TRBD2
clone size: .
V gene: TRBV28
J gene: TRBJ2-7
CDR3 DNA: TGTGCCAGCAGTCCGGGGGGGGAGAGCCACGAGCAGTACTTC
CDR3 protein: CASSPGGESHEQYF

D gene: TRBD1
clone size: .
V gene: TRBV5-1
J gene: TRBJ2-7
CDR3 DNA: TGCGCCAGCAGCGGAGGGACAGGGATACGATTGTCCTACGAGCAGTACTTC
CDR3 protein: CASSGGTGIRLSYEQYF

D gene: TRBD2
clone size: .
V gene: TRBV9
J gene: TRBJ2-5
CDR3 DNA: TGTGCCAGCAGCGCGAGCGGGGGGAATACCCAAGAGACCCAGTACTTC
CDR3 protein: CASSASGGNTQETQYF

D gene: TRBD2
clone size: once
V gene: TRBV24-1
J gene: TRBJ2-3
CDR3 DNA: TGTGCCACCAGTGAACCTAGCGGGGGGGGTGCAGATACGCAGTATTTT
CDR3 protein: CATSEPSGGGADTQYF

D gene: .
clone size: .
V gene: TRBV6-5
J gene: TRBJ1-4
CDR3 DNA: TGTGCCAGCAGTTTAACAGGGAGTGACGAAAAACTGTTTTTT
CDR3 protein: CASSLTGSDEKLFF

D gene: TRBD1
clone size: .
V gene: TRBV28
J gene: TRBJ1-5
CDR3 DNA: TGTGCCATCGCGGGACAGATCAATCAGCCCCAGCATTTT
CDR3 protein: CAIAGQINQPQHF

D gene: .
clone size: .
V gene: TRBV9
J gene: TRBJ1-2
CDR3 DNA: TGTGCCAGCAGCAGAACAGTTTATGGCTACACCTTC
CDR3 protein: CASSRTVYGYTF

D gene: .
clone size: .
V gene: TRBV4-1
J gene: TRBJ1-2
CDR3 DNA: TGCGCCAGCAGCCAAGATGGGGCAGAGCCCTCGATCGGCTACACCTTC
CDR3 protein: CASSQDGAEPSIGYTF

D gene: TRBD2
clone size: .
V gene: TRBV6-5
J gene: TRBJ2-5
CDR3 DNA: TGTGCCAGCAGTTACCTCGGGGGGAACTCGGAGACCCAGTACTTC
CDR3 protein: CASSYLGGNSETQYF

D gene: .
clone size: .
V gene: TRBV6-4
J gene: TRBJ2-1
CDR3 DNA: TGTGCCAGCAGCCCTAGCTTCCTCGGCAATGAGCAGTTCTTC
CDR3 protein: CASSPSFLGNEQFF

D gene: .
clone size: .
V gene: TRBV10-3
J gene: TRBJ2-2
CDR3 DNA: TGTGCCATCAGTGATAGGGGCGGGGTAGTGAACACCGGGGAGCTGTTTTTT
CDR3 protein: CAISDRGGVVNTGELFF

D gene: TRBD2
clone size: .
V gene: TRBV2
J gene: TRBJ2-5
CDR3 DNA: TGTGCCAGCATGCCCACCGGGACTAGCGGTAAAGAGACCCAGTACTTC
CDR3 protein: CASMPTGTSGKETQYF

D gene: .
clone size: .
V gene: TRBV6-5
J gene: TRBJ1-4
CDR3 DNA: TGTGCCAGCGGCCTGAGGTTCAATGAAAAACTGTTTTTT
CDR3 protein: CASGLRFNEKLFF

D gene: .
clone size: .
V gene: TRBV19
J gene: TRBJ1-6
CDR3 DNA: TGTGCCAGTAGTAGGTCAAAGGGGGACTCACCCCTCCACTTT
CDR3 protein: CASSRSKGDSPLHF

D gene: TRBD1
clone size: .
V gene: TRBV3-1/TRBV3-2
J gene: TRBJ2-7
CDR3 DNA: TGTGCCAGCAGCTCCGGGACAGGGGGATACGAGCAGTACTTC
CDR3 protein: CASSSGTGGYEQYF

D gene: .
clone size: .
V gene: TRBV15
J gene: TRBJ1-5
CDR3 DNA: TGTGCCACCAGCAGACTAACTAATCAGCCCCAGCATTTT
CDR3 protein: CATSRLTNQPQHF

D gene: TRBD2
clone size: .
V gene: TRBV15
J gene: TRBJ2-2
CDR3 DNA: TGTGCCACCAGCCCGTCTATAGGCGGGGGGGACCGGGAGCTGTTTTTT
CDR3 protein: CATSPSIGGGDRELFF

D gene: .
clone size: .
V gene: TRBV10-3
J gene: TRBJ1-1
CDR3 DNA: TGTGCCATCAGTGATTACGCGGCGGGGACTGAAGCTTTCTTT
CDR3 protein: CAISDYAAGTEAFF

D gene: TRBD1
clone size: .
V gene: TRBV7-2
J gene: TRBJ1-2
CDR3 DNA: TGTGCCAGCAGCTTACTCGGCGCCAACACAGGGGAGGGCTACACCTTC
CDR3 protein: CASSLLGANTGEGYTF

D gene: .
clone size: .
V gene: TRBV19
J gene: TRBJ2-1
CDR3 DNA: TGTGCCAGTCGTCCGGGGGGCGCTCGCAATGAGCAGTTCTTC
CDR3 protein: CASRPGGARNEQFF

D gene: .
clone size: .
V gene: TRBV29-1
J gene: TRBJ1-4
CDR3 DNA: TGCAGCGGGCAGGAAGCAACTAATGAAAAACTGTTTTTT
CDR3 protein: CSGQEATNEKLFF

D gene: TRBD2
clone size: .
V gene: TRBV2
J gene: TRBJ2-3
CDR3 DNA: TGTGCCAGCAGTCCCCCCCGCGGGGCGGGGGGCACAGATACGCAGTATTTT
CDR3 protein: CASSPPRGAGGTDTQYF

D gene: .
clone size: .
V gene: TRBV20-1
J gene: TRBJ2-7
CDR3 DNA: TGCAGTGCTAGTACGAGGATTGAAGACGAGCAGTACTTC
CDR3 protein: CSASTRIEDEQYF

D gene: .
clone size: .
V gene: TRBV11-2
J gene: TRBJ2-7
CDR3 DNA: TGTGCCAGCAGCTCGGACATTTACTACGAGCAGTACTTC
CDR3 protein: CASSSDIYYEQYF